The source of this T cell receptor (beta chain) is a study of shared clonotypes between healthy human individuals. Study in general: The people who gave samples were two women and a few men aged 18 to 49.

Ten immunoSEQ deep assay plates were used to sequence unsorted PBMC DNA. Assay: immunoSEQ multiplex PCR; the TCRdb copy retains only in-frame clones and omits some. The sample lists around 500,000 clones, approximately 80% occurring once. Study results and limitations: Sharing of clonotypes among donors was expected to vary with sequencing depth.

CDR1 is LNHDA, CDR2 SQIVND, per germline (reference sequence). The CDR3 is made up of 16 amino acids. Trimming pared 0 bases from V and 5 bases from J, leaving 16 bases between. The table lists this clone with a count of one. Its antigen is currently unknown. Sequenced: PBMCs. The rearrangement uses TRBV19 and TRBJ1-1; D uncertain. This receptor was obtained from a woman aged 40 to 49 in good health. Some clones in this sample may be carry-over from other donors' samples. The CDR3: CASSIDHGRLLTEAFF. The CDR3 bases are TGTGCCAGTAGTATAGATCATGGCAGATTGTTGACTGAAGCTTTCTTT.